Each of the 15 T cell receptor beta chains below was sequenced from the same sample in a study of blood T cell repertoires in COVID-19. Libraries were prepared by immunoSEQ multiplex PCR; TCRdb keeps only in-frame clonotypes and omits some of them. The table records roughly 250,000 clones, 82% of them present only once. Material for sequencing was peripheral blood. The receptors here all came from a woman aged 80 or over with active or convalescent COVID-19.

This clone showed up just a few times. The chain combines TRBV16 with TRBJ1-2; D is uncertain. Germline V gene lookup returns CDR1 KGHSY and CDR2 FQNENV. The CDR3 covers 12 residues. The germline V and J ends were trimmed by 2 bases and 8 bases, with 9 bases remaining between them. CDR3 nucleotides: TGTGCCAGCAGCCAAGTCGGGAGAGGCTACACCTTC. It specifies CASSQVGRGYTF.

In its sample, this clone was seen a few times. This rearrangement joins TRBV21-1 to TRBJ1-5. TRBV21-1 is deemed a pseudogene. The CDR3 spans 20 residues. DNA for the CDR3: TGTGCCAGCAGCCTAGGGGTTTCGGGGGAGGGCCTTTATAGCAATCAGCCCCAGCATTTT. Translation gives CASSLGVSGEGLYSNQPQHF.

The chain employs TRBV5-1 and TRBJ1-1; 7 positions match TRBD1. Germline V gene sequence: CDR1 SGHRS, CDR2 YFSETQ. The ends lost 2 bases at V and 0 bases at J; junction bases unmatched: 10. The CDR3 length is 17 residues. In DNA, the CDR3 is TGCGCCAGCAGCTTTCCACTTGGAGGGGGCATGAACACTGAAGCTTTCTTT. This translates into CASSFPLGGGMNTEAFF.

The V gene is TRBV28, the J gene TRBJ1-2; 7 positions match TRBD1. The junction had 6 bases not matched to a gene; V was cut back by 6 bases and J by 5 bases. Germline lookup yields CDR1 MDHEN and CDR2 SYDVKM. This CDR3 region has 13 residues. Here the CDR3 reads CASRMGQQYGYTF. The CDR3 bases are TGTGCCAGCAGGATGGGACAGCAATATGGCTACACCTTC.

The chain is built from TRBV28 and TRBJ1-2, with D maybe TRBD1 (6 bases). The CDR3 totals 17 residues. CDR1 and CDR2 (germline): MDHEN, SYDVKM. The germline V and J ends were trimmed by 4 bases and 5 bases, with 23 bases remaining between them. The CDR3 protein is CASSSGGQPLRAYGYTF. CDR3 nucleotide sequence: TGTGCCAGCAGTTCGGGGGGACAACCCCTACGCGCTTATGGCTACACCTTC.

V usage is TRBV11-2 and J usage is TRBJ2-1, with 7 bases identical to TRBD2. Trimming took 6 bases from V and 0 from J; bases not matched to a gene: 5. The CDR3 has 15 amino acids. In germline, CDR1 is SGHAT, CDR2 FQNNGV. The CDR3 region is CASSRAGTSYNEQFF. CDR3 in DNA: TGTGCCAGCAGTAGAGCGGGGACCTCCTACAATGAGCAGTTCTTC. Looking up the rest from reference TRBV11-2 and TRBJ2-1 gives the full variable domain: EAGVAQSPRYKIIEKRQSVAFWCNPISGHATLYWYQQILGQGPKLLIQFQNNGVVDDSQLPKDRFSAERLKGVDSTLKIQPAKLEDSAVYLCASSRAGTSYNEQFFGPGTRLTVL.

V usage is TRBV7-9 and J usage is TRBJ2-6; D might be TRBD2 (6 bases). The CDR3 spans 16 residues. Germline assignment: CDR1 SEHNR and CDR2 FQNEAQ (reference sequence). The V and J ends lost 7 bases and 0 bases respectively, with 13 bases between them. CDR3 loop: CASTLLGGSGANVLTF. Here the CDR3 DNA reads TGTGCCAGCACCCTCCTGGGGGGCTCTGGGGCCAACGTCCTGACTTTC.

V usage is TRBV23-1 and J usage is TRBJ1-4; TRBD1 agrees at 9 bases. TRBV23-1 is an ORF; its function is uncertain. CDR3 size: 16 residues. Germline trimming cut 3 bases from V and 7 bases from J; bases unmatched to any gene: 9. CDR3 amino acids: CASSHGRDRVCEKLFF. In DNA, the CDR3 is TGCGCCAGCAGTCATGGTCGGGACAGGGTTTGTGAAAAACTGTTTTTT.

As for this clone: The germline gene is not matched at one end of the junction; a read error may be the cause. This same CDR3 is encoded by further DNA sequences in the sample. This chain uses TRBV30 with TRBJ1-1; a weak D match, TRBD1 (6 bases). The V gene's germline CDR1 is GTSNPN and CDR2 SVGIG (reference sequence). There are 15 residues in the CDR3. Here the CDR3 reads CAWSPGQFLGAEAFF. The CDR3 DNA follows: TGCGCCTGGAGTCCTGGACAGTTCCTCGGCGCTGAAGCTTTCTTT.

The chain employs TRBV5-1 and TRBJ2-5, with 7 bases aligning to TRBD1. The CDR3 is 13 residues long. V dropped 4 bases and J dropped 12; count of bases not matched to a gene: 12. In germline, CDR1 is SGHRS, CDR2 YFSETQ. The CDR3 reads CASSTRTGGIEYF. In DNA, the CDR3 is TGCGCCAGCAGCACCCGGACAGGCGGAATAGAGTACTTC.

The chain has TRBV5-1 and TRBJ2-3; D is ambiguous. CDR1 and CDR2 from the germline V gene are SGHRS and YFSETQ. There are 13 residues in the CDR3. Trimming pared 0 bases from V and 2 bases from J, leaving 4 bases between. The CDR3 region has the DNA TGCGCCAGCAGCTTGGACTCCACAGATACGCAGTATTTT. Its protein is CASSLDSTDTQYF.

The chain is built from TRBV5-1 and TRBJ2-3; 9 bases are shared with TRBD2. The V gene's germline CDR1 is SGHRS and CDR2 YFSETQ. CDR3 length equals 16 residues. With V trimmed by 5 bases and J by 1 base, 8 bases remained unmatched. The CDR3 DNA is TGCGCCAGCAGGACACCGGGCGGGAGGGGCACAGATACGCAGTATTTT. This gives the protein CASRTPGGRGTDTQYF.

The CDR3 DNA follows: TGTGCCAGCAGTACAGGGTTAACCGGGGAGCTGTTTTTT. Its protein product is CASSTGLTGELFF. The chain joins TRBV6-5 to TRBJ2-2; possibly TRBD1 for D (6 bases). Trimming stripped 5 bases from V and 5 bases from J, with 9 bases between. Germline V gene data show CDR1 as MNHEY and CDR2 as SVGAGI. The CDR3 is 13 amino acids.

As for this clone: This specimen includes other DNA sequences encoding the same CDR3. The chain has TRBV18 and TRBJ1-2; D perhaps matches TRBD1 (5 bases). From germline, CDR1 is KGHSH and CDR2 LQKENI. V shed 3 bases and J shed 2 bases, with 7 bases lying between them. CDR3 size: 13 residues. The CDR3 DNA reads as TGTGCCAGCTCACCGGGGGGGAACTATGGCTACACCTTC. Amino acids: CASSPGGNYGYTF.

This sequence joins TRBV7-2 and TRBJ1-1; D is unclear. Germline V gene data show CDR1 as SGHTA and CDR2 as FQGNSA. V was cut by 1 base and J by 0 bases, with 9 bases left in between. The CDR3 runs 15 residues. The CDR3 DNA reads TGTGCCAGCAGCTTAGATCACAGACTGAACACTGAAGCTTTCTTT. Residues: CASSLDHRLNTEAFF.